This T cell receptor (beta chain) was identified in a study of chemoradiotherapy in HPV16-positive cancers. In the study overall: Functional T-cell assays on two HPV16-positive patients' cells defined candidate HPV-specific clones and common TCR motifs.

Here immunoSEQ multiplex PCR was the method, and the copy in TCRdb shows in-frame clones only, minus some. The sample lists about 22,000 clones; around 90% were seen once. Notes on this clone: What it binds is not known.

Broader study findings: Candidate HPV-specific clones and E7-related TCR motifs grew in tumor during treatment. The functional HPV-specific definition rests on just two HPV16-positive patients.

The CDR3 consists of 14 residues. V lost 6 bases and J lost 11; bases outside the gene matches: 12. The germline gives CDR1 MGHRA, CDR2 YSYEKL. The source material was blood, sampled from a patient who underwent chemoradiotherapy. This TCR came from a human donor with HPV-associated anogenital cancer. This chain links TRBV4-1 with TRBJ1-1; 10 bases agree with TRBD1. In DNA form, the CDR3 reads TGCGCCAGCAGTGGGGGACAGGGGACGGGGGGGGCTTTCTTT. Translation gives CASSGGQGTGGAFF.